Presented here are 30 T cell receptor beta chains from one specimen sequenced in a study of a mutant IDH1 vaccine in newly diagnosed glioma. Measured with immunoSEQ multiplex PCR; TCRdb has only the in-frame clones, and not every one. Here the sample spans tens of thousands of clones, approximately 65% being singletons. Time point reported: week 47, end of study. All doses held 300 ug of mutant IDH1 20-mer peptide, with topical imiquimod. The antigens these receptors bind are not known. The source material was peripheral blood mononuclear cells (PBMCs), sampled from a glioma patient whose treatment included an IDH1 peptide vaccine. Receptors were obtained from a man aged 40-55 years with glioma. Some clones in this sample may be carry-over from other donors' samples.

This chain links TRBV6-5 with TRBJ1-2; TRBD1 matches at 7 bases. V shed 8 bases, J shed 0 bases, and the junction held 3 bases outside the gene matches. The CDR3 runs to 13 residues. Germline-derived CDR1 and CDR2 are MNHEY and SVGAGI. Written as DNA, the CDR3 is TGTGCCAGCTGGGACAGCGCTAACTATGGCTACACCTTC. This translates into CASWDSANYGYTF.

A single count supports this clone. The V gene is TRBV7-6, the J gene TRBJ2-2; D possibly corresponds to TRBD1 (6 bases). Deletions cut 0 bases from V and 0 bases from J, with 14 bases between. The CDR3 has 18 amino acids. In germline, CDR1 is SGHVS, CDR2 FNYEAQ. The CDR3 loop is CASSLAVQGFTNTGELFF. CDR3 DNA: TGTGCCAGCAGCTTAGCTGTCCAGGGGTTCACGAACACCGGGGAGCTGTTTTTT. Full variable domain (outside the CDR3, taken from reference TRBV7-6 and TRBJ2-2): GAGVSQSPRYKVTKRGQDVALRCDPISGHVSLYWYRQALGQGPEFLTYFNYEAQQDKSGLPNDRFSAERPEGSISTLTIQRTEQRDSAMYRCASSLAVQGFTNTGELFFGEGSRLTVL.

This chain joins TRBV27 and TRBJ1-2; 8 nucleotides align to TRBD1. Trimming took 5 bases from V and 7 from J; bases not matched to a gene: 15. The CDR3 runs 16 residues. CDR1 is MNHEY and CDR2 is SMNVEV in the germline V gene (reference sequence). The CDR3 protein is CASSPPGQGGRFGYTF. Here the CDR3 DNA reads TGTGCCAGCAGTCCTCCAGGACAGGGAGGAAGATTTGGCTACACCTTC.

The V gene is TRBV1, the J gene TRBJ1-2; TRBD1, as called in the table, went unchecked against the DNA. TRBV1 counts as a pseudogene. The CDR3 sequence is 13 residues long. In DNA form, the CDR3 reads TGCACCAGCAGCCTCGGCCGACAGGGTGGCTACACCTTC. Its translation: CTSSLGRQGGYTF.

The chain links TRBV4-2 to TRBJ2-3; no definite D call. The V gene's germline CDR1 is LGHNA and CDR2 YNFKEQ. Trimming cost V 1 base and J 2 bases, with 13 bases left between them. The CDR3 consists of 16 residues. The CDR3 region has the DNA TGTGCCAGCAGCCAAGTAGACACCTCTTACACAGATACGCAGTATTTT. Translating gives CASSQVDTSYTDTQYF.

This clone was observed a single time. The chain combines TRBV2 with TRBJ2-7; 10 bases map to TRBD1. Germline CDR1 SNHLY, CDR2 FYNNEI. After removal of 4 bases from V and 3 bases from J, the junction contained 3 bases not matched to a gene. This CDR3 has 14 amino acids. CDR3 DNA: TGTGCCAGCAGTGCCGACAGGGGGCTCTACGAGCAGTACTTC. Amino acids: CASSADRGLYEQYF.

The CDR3 sequence is CASSEAVRYTF. CDR3 DNA: TGTGCCAGCAGTGAAGCGGTTCGCTACACCTTC. The rearrangement links TRBV2 to TRBJ1-2; the D is unclear. Germline values: CDR1 SNHLY, CDR2 FYNNEI. V was clipped by 0 bases and J by 9 bases, with 5 bases between them. The CDR3 contains 11 residues. The full variable domain, its missing parts supplied by reference TRBV2 and TRBJ1-2, is EPEVTQTPSHQVTQMGQEVILRCVPISNHLYFYWYRQILGQKVEFLVSFYNNEISEKSEIFDDQFSVERPDGSNFTLKIRSTKLEDSAMYFCASSEAVRYTFGSGTRLTVV.

The rearrangement links TRBV7-7 to TRBJ2-2; tentatively, D is TRBD1 or TRBD2 (6 bases each). This CDR3 has 16 amino acids. The germline V and J ends were trimmed by 8 bases and 2 bases, with 18 bases remaining between them. CDR1 SSHAT and CDR2 FNYEAQ come from the germline V gene (reference sequence). The CDR3 reads CASSPEAGTNTGELFF. The CDR3 coding sequence is TGTGCCAGCTCCCCCGAGGCGGGGACAAACACCGGGGAGCTGTTTTTT.

This chain links TRBV30 with TRBJ2-7; a weak D match, TRBD2 (6 bases). The CDR3 is made up of 13 amino acids. Germline assignment: CDR1 GTSNPN and CDR2 SVGIG (reference sequence). V lost 2 bases and J 7 bases, leaving 15 bases between the germline ends. The CDR3 nucleotides are TGTGCCTGGAGTAGGGACTTCTCCCCGGAGCAGTACTTC. It translates to CAWSRDFSPEQYF.

V and J are TRBV7-8 and TRBJ1-4; tentatively, D is TRBD1 (6 bases). The CDR3 has 17 residues. Germline V gene sequence: CDR1 SGHVS, CDR2 FQNEAQ. Between the trimmed V and J ends, which lost 0 bases and 0 bases, there was a span of 11 bases. This CDR3 reads CASSLAATGTTNEKLFF. In DNA, the CDR3 is TGTGCCAGCAGCTTAGCGGCGACAGGAACAACTAATGAAAAACTGTTTTTT.

J is TRBJ1-1 and V is TRBV7-9; D is undetermined. V was trimmed by 4 bases and J by 3 bases, leaving 15 bases between them. The CDR3 totals 15 residues. Germline CDR1 is SEHNR and CDR2 is FQNEAQ (reference sequence). The CDR3: CASSSAGAGDTEAFF. The DNA for the CDR3 is TGTGCCAGCAGCTCGGCAGGCGCCGGGGACACTGAAGCTTTCTTT.

This chain connects TRBV5-1 to TRBJ2-1; 10 nucleotides agree with TRBD2. The CDR3 runs to 15 residues. Per the germline V gene, CDR1 is SGHRS and CDR2 is YFSETQ. V trimming: 4 bases; J trimming: 9 bases; junction bases outside the gene matches: 10. DNA for the CDR3: TGCGCCAGCAGCCCAGCGGGGGGGCCTCTAAGTGAGCAGTTCTTC. Its protein product is CASSPAGGPLSEQFF.

This clone was counted between two and nine times. The CDR3 nucleotides are TGTGCCATCAGTGAGTCACCCTCCCCGGGGTGGGCACCCCTCCACTTT. This codes for CAISESPSPGWAPLHF. The chain couples TRBV10-3 to TRBJ1-6; D is ambiguous. Deletions cut 0 bases from V and 11 bases from J, with 17 bases between. The V gene's germline CDR1 is ENHRY and CDR2 SYGVKD. The CDR3 is 16 amino acids.

The chain has TRBV4-1 and TRBJ2-7; 9 nucleotides align to TRBD2. The V segment lost 0 bases and the J segment 4 bases; nucleotides outside the gene matches: 10. The CDR3 length is 17 residues. The germline V gene encodes CDR1 MGHRA and CDR2 YSYEKL. This CDR3 is CASSQDHGRGGRYEQYF. The CDR3 nucleotides are TGCGCCAGCAGCCAAGATCACGGGCGGGGGGGCCGTTACGAGCAGTACTTC.

This clone was recorded a few times. The gene calls are TRBV6-1 and TRBJ1-1; possible D gene TRBD1, 6 bases. V lost 4 bases and J 5 bases, leaving 11 bases between the germline ends. The CDR3 consists of 13 residues. CDR1 is MNHNS, CDR2 SASEGT, per germline. The CDR3 sequence: CASSVQGRTEAFF. For the CDR3, the DNA is TGTGCCAGCAGTGTGCAGGGGAGGACTGAAGCTTTCTTT.

The rearrangement joins TRBV5-4 to TRBJ1-1, with TRBD1 as a possible D gene (5 bases). Germline values: CDR1 SGHNT, CDR2 YYREEE (reference sequence). The CDR3 totals 13 residues. Trimming removed 3 bases from V and 0 bases from J, with 6 bases in between. The CDR3 DNA follows: TGTGCCAGCAGCTCAGGGATGAACACTGAAGCTTTCTTT. This codes for CASSSGMNTEAFF. The full variable domain, with the rest looked up from reference TRBV5-4 and TRBJ1-1, is ETGVTQSPTHLIKTRGQQVTLRCSSQSGHNTVSWYQQALGQGPQFIFQYYREEENGRGNFPPRFSGLQFPNYSSELNVNALELDDSALYLCASSSGMNTEAFFGQGTRLTVV.

The V and J genes are TRBV2 and TRBJ1-5; no reliable D call. This CDR3 is built from 14 residues. CDR1 is SNHLY, CDR2 FYNNEI, per germline. V dropped 5 bases and J dropped 0 bases, with 8 bases sitting between them. CDR3 sequence reads: CASSISYSNQPQHF. The CDR3, as DNA: TGTGCCAGCAGTATCAGCTATAGCAATCAGCCCCAGCATTTT. Supplemented by reference TRBV2 and TRBJ1-5, the full variable domain reads EPEVTQTPSHQVTQMGQEVILRCVPISNHLYFYWYRQILGQKVEFLVSFYNNEISEKSEIFDDQFSVERPDGSNFTLKIRSTKLEDSAMYFCASSISYSNQPQHFGDGTRLSIL.

The chain joins TRBV6-5 to TRBJ2-7, with D tentatively TRBD1 or TRBD2 (5 bases each). The CDR3 sequence is 16 residues long. With 4 bases removed from V and 0 bases from J, the gap between germline ends came to 16 bases. The germline gives CDR1 MNHEY, CDR2 SVGAGI. CDR3 sequence (DNA): TGTGCCAGCAGTTTTGGGGCGGGCGGAAGCTCCTACGAGCAGTACTTC. This gives the protein CASSFGAGGSSYEQYF.

V gene TRBV6-5 combines with J gene TRBJ2-1, with 10 bases identical to TRBD2. V gave up 6 bases and J gave up 2 bases; unmatched junction bases: 4. Germline CDR1 and CDR2: MNHEY and SVGAGI. This CDR3 contains 15 residues. CDR3 protein: CASRRSGGAYNEQFF. DNA for the CDR3: TGTGCCAGCAGACGCAGCGGGGGGGCCTACAATGAGCAGTTCTTC.

With respect to this clone: Other DNA sequences in this sample translate to the same CDR3. The chain has TRBV5-6 and TRBJ2-7; TRBD1 agrees at 7 bases. Unmatched junction bases numbered 4, after V lost 4 bases and J lost 0 bases. From germline, CDR1 is SGHDT and CDR2 YYEEEE. The CDR3 sequence is 14 residues long. CDR3: CASSPTGSSYEQYF. For the CDR3, the DNA is TGTGCCAGCAGCCCGACAGGGTCCTCCTACGAGCAGTACTTC.

This chain links TRBV2 with TRBJ2-7; no firm D call. Trimming pared 1 base from V and 0 bases from J, leaving 10 bases between. The CDR3 has 15 amino acids. CDR1 and CDR2 (germline): SNHLY, FYNNEI. CDR3 bases: TGTGCCAGCAGTGAAGGAGAGAGTAGCTCCTACGAGCAGTACTTC. Protein product: CASSEGESSSYEQYF.

The rearrangement uses TRBV27 and TRBJ1-1, with TRBD1 matching 9 bases. The V segment lost 7 bases and the J segment 5 bases; nucleotides outside the gene matches: 11. The CDR3 is 15 amino acids. CDR1 MNHEY and CDR2 SMNVEV come from the germline V gene (reference sequence). CDR3 sequence (DNA): TGTGCCAGCACCTTGACAGGGGGGGGAAAAACTGAAGCTTTCTTT. Protein sequence: CASTLTGGGKTEAFF.

The chain carries TRBV7-9 and TRBJ1-5, with a weak D call TRBD1 (6 bases). This CDR3 has 14 residues. CDR1 SEHNR and CDR2 FQNEAQ come from the germline V gene (reference sequence). Trimming took 5 bases from V and 7 from J, leaving 15 bases between them. CDR3 sequence reads: CASSAQGSWQPQHF. The CDR3 bases are TGTGCCAGCAGCGCACAGGGTTCGTGGCAGCCCCAGCATTTT.

This clone occurred a few times. This chain links TRBV5-4 with TRBJ1-2, with a tentative D call TRBD1 (6 bases). Germline values: CDR1 SGHNT, CDR2 YYREEE (reference sequence). The V end was cut by 4 bases, the J end by 3 bases, with 13 bases between. The CDR3 runs to 14 residues. CDR3: CASSPEQGYYGYTF. The CDR3 coding sequence is TGTGCCAGCAGCCCAGAGCAGGGGTACTATGGCTACACCTTC.

The rearrangement links TRBV2 to TRBJ2-7; D might be TRBD2 (6 bases). V was cut by 8 bases and J by 2 bases, with 13 bases left in between. Germline V gene sequence: CDR1 SNHLY, CDR2 FYNNEI. CDR3 length equals 13 residues. The CDR3, as DNA: TGTGCCAGCGGAGGGATTTACCCCTACGAGCAGTACTTC. Encoded protein: CASGGIYPYEQYF.

This chain uses TRBV29-1 with TRBJ2-2; possible D gene TRBD2, 6 bases. The germline V and J ends were trimmed by 1 base and 6 bases, with 12 bases remaining between them. CDR1 is SQVTM and CDR2 is ANQGSEA in the germline V gene. This CDR3 has 14 residues. CDR3 DNA sequence: TGCAGCGTTGAAGGACTAGGATCTCCCGGGGAGCTGTTTTTT. It codes for CSVEGLGSPGELFF.

In DNA, the CDR3 is TGTGCCAGCAGCTCGACAGGGGTGCTAGAAAAACTGTTTTTT. Protein: CASSSTGVLEKLFF. V is TRBV5-6 and J is TRBJ1-4; 8 bases fit TRBD1. Germline CDR1 and CDR2: SGHDT and YYEEEE. V lost 3 bases to trimming and J lost 8 bases; unmatched junction nucleotides: 6. This CDR3 has 14 residues.

This clone was counted only a few times. The chain has TRBV6-6 and TRBJ1-1, with D maybe TRBD1 (6 bases). This CDR3 region has 15 residues. The germline V and J ends were trimmed by 4 bases and 4 bases, with 16 bases remaining between them. Per germline, CDR1 MNHNY and CDR2 SVGAGI (reference sequence). The CDR3 protein is CASSSRTDVGTEAFF. As DNA, the CDR3 is TGTGCCAGCAGTTCCCGGACAGATGTCGGCACTGAAGCTTTCTTT.

This clone has only a few counts. The chain combines TRBV10-3 with TRBJ1-5; no definite D call. The CDR3 totals 12 residues. The ends were cut back, 3 bases at V and 1 base at J, with 1 base in the middle. Looked up from germline, CDR1 is ENHRY and CDR2 is SYGVKD. The DNA for the CDR3 is TGTGCCATCAGTGAAAGCAATCAGCCCCAGCATTTT. Protein: CAISESNQPQHF.

The chain uses TRBV15 and TRBJ2-7; D uncertain. Germline assignment: CDR1 LNHNV and CDR2 YYDKDF (reference sequence). This CDR3 has 11 residues. Trimming took off 2 bases at V and 8 bases at J, with 7 bases between the two ends. The CDR3 here is CATSRSNKQYF. As DNA, the CDR3 is TGTGCCACCAGCAGAAGCAACAAGCAGTACTTC.